The 32 T cell receptor beta chains below all came from one sample that was sequenced in a study of T cell changes during pregnancy in multiple sclerosis. Profiling relied on immunoSEQ multiplex PCR, and the TCRdb table lists in-frame clones only, not all of them. The sample consists of about 33,000 clones, about 90% of them appearing once. Sequencing used CD4+ T cells from peripheral blood mononuclear cells, obtained in the third trimester of pregnancy. The origin of the receptors is a female donor in good health, enrolled as a control in a pregnancy study.

This clone was seen a handful of times. The chain employs TRBV27 and TRBJ1-5; TRBD1 matches at 8 bases. The CDR3 extends over 15 amino acids. From germline, CDR1 is MNHEY and CDR2 SMNVEV (reference sequence). J gave up 5 bases and V 4 bases, and 7 bases lay outside the gene matches. Here the CDR3 DNA reads TGTGCCAGCAGTTCGGCAGGGGGCTCCTATCAGCCCCAGCATTTT. It yields the protein CASSSAGGSYQPQHF.

The chain has TRBV5-5 and TRBJ2-7; D uncertain. The V gene lost 5 bases and the J gene lost 7 bases, with 13 bases spanning the gap. Germline-derived CDR1 and CDR2 are SGHKS and YYEKEE (reference sequence). The CDR3 spans 12 residues. CDR3: CASSSSLQEQYF. The CDR3, as DNA: TGTGCCAGCAGTTCCAGTCTTCAAGAGCAGTACTTC.

V is TRBV7-2 and J is TRBJ2-7; 14 bases fit TRBD2. The CDR3 extends over 17 amino acids. Germline CDR1 reads SGHTA; CDR2 reads FQGNSA. V was clipped by 1 base and J by 4 bases; unmatched bases: 6. CDR3 sequence (DNA): TGTGCCAGCAGCTTAGAGACTAGCGGGAGGGCCGCTTACGAGCAGTACTTC. It specifies CASSLETSGRAAYEQYF.

This clone occurred a few times. J is TRBJ2-5 and V is TRBV6-1; no definite D call. The CDR3 length is 14 residues. CDR1 MNHNS and CDR2 SASEGT come from the germline V gene. V was shortened by 4 bases and J by 5 bases, with 14 bases between the two germline ends. CDR3 in DNA: TGTGCCAGCAGTGCTCTAGAGTTGTGGGAGACCCAGTACTTC. As protein: CASSALELWETQYF.

The chain is built from TRBV5-6 and TRBJ1-5; TRBD1 matches at 7 bases. The J segment lost 4 bases and the V segment lost 4 bases, leaving 5 bases of the junction unmatched. The germline V gene has CDR1 SGHDT and CDR2 YYEEEE. The CDR3 length is 14 residues. CDR3 coding DNA: TGTGCCAGCAGCACCGGGACAGTAAATCAGCCCCAGCATTTT. Encoded protein: CASSTGTVNQPQHF.

The V gene is TRBV28, the J gene TRBJ1-1; tentatively, D is TRBD1 (5 bases). The CDR3 contains 15 residues. CDR1 and CDR2 (germline): MDHEN, SYDVKM. Trimming took off 8 bases at V and 2 bases at J, with 18 bases between the two ends. The CDR3 sequence: CASGGGYGKNTEAFF. The CDR3 DNA reads TGTGCCAGCGGTGGGGGGTATGGGAAAAACACTGAAGCTTTCTTT.

The V call is TRBV11-2, the J call TRBJ2-1, with 7 bases aligning to TRBD1. With V trimmed by 5 bases and J by 8 bases, 12 bases remained unmatched. CDR3 length: 15 residues. Germline V CDR1 and CDR2: SGHAT, FQNNGV. DNA for the CDR3: TGTGCCAGCAGCCTTGACAGGGAAGCTTCTGATGAGCAGTTCTTC. This encodes CASSLDREASDEQFF.

The V gene is TRBV7-9, the J gene TRBJ1-1; TRBD1 is a possible D gene (5 bases). Germline V gene sequence: CDR1 SEHNR, CDR2 FQNEAQ (reference sequence). V lost 5 bases and J lost 3, with 10 bases in between. The CDR3 extends over 13 amino acids. The CDR3 here is CASSRGGDTEAFF. As DNA, the CDR3 is TGTGCCAGCAGCAGGGGCGGGGACACTGAAGCTTTCTTT. The whole variable domain, filled in from reference TRBV7-9 and TRBJ1-1, reads DTGVSQNPRHKITKRGQNVTFRCDPISEHNRLYWYRQTLGQGPEFLTYFQNEAQLEKSRLLSDRFSAERPKGSFSTLEIQRTEQGDSAMYLCASSRGGDTEAFFGQGTRLTVV.

This chain links TRBV7-2 with TRBJ2-5; D remains ambiguous. The CDR3 contains 13 residues. Germline lookup yields CDR1 SGHTA and CDR2 FQGNSA. Trimming took off 5 bases at V and 5 bases at J, with 12 bases between the two ends. CDR3 sequence reads: CASSQLRRETQYF. The DNA for the CDR3 is TGTGCCAGCAGCCAACTACGGCGGGAGACCCAGTACTTC.

The chain links TRBV6-5 to TRBJ2-7, with 8 bases fitting TRBD1. V lost 0 bases to trimming and J lost 4 bases; unmatched junction nucleotides: 2. The CDR3 is 14 amino acids. CDR1 is MNHEY and CDR2 is SVGAGI in the germline V gene. DNA of the CDR3: TGTGCCAGCAGTTACTCGGGACAGGTATACGAGCAGTACTTC. Its translation is CASSYSGQVYEQYF.

The chain links TRBV5-1 to TRBJ2-7, with a tentative D call TRBD1 (6 bases). The germline gives CDR1 SGHRS, CDR2 YFSETQ. The CDR3 spans 15 residues. Trimming cost V 0 bases and J 9 bases, with 19 bases left between them. The CDR3 DNA reads as TGCGCCAGCAGCTTGGGAGGTCAGGGGCCCAGCGGGCAGTACTTC. Amino acid sequence: CASSLGGQGPSGQYF. The full variable domain, with the rest looked up from reference TRBV5-1 and TRBJ2-7, is KAGVTQTPRYLIKTRGQQVTLSCSPISGHRSVSWYQQTPGQGLQFLFEYFSETQRNKGNFPGRFSGRQFSNSRSEMNVSTLELGDSALYLCASSLGGQGPSGQYFGPGTRLTVT.

The chain couples TRBV5-4 to TRBJ2-5; D is perhaps TRBD2 (5 bases). CDR1 is SGHNT, CDR2 YYREEE, per germline (reference sequence). V lost 3 bases to trimming and J lost 5 bases, with 11 bases between them. The CDR3 consists of 13 residues. This CDR3 reads CASSSLSGETQYF. The CDR3 coding sequence is TGTGCCAGCAGCTCCCTCTCGGGGGAGACCCAGTACTTC.

The chain recombines TRBV19 with TRBJ1-1; D is possibly TRBD1 (6 bases). V gave up 9 bases and J gave up 4 bases, with 24 bases separating them. The CDR3 is made up of 16 amino acids. The germline CDR1 and CDR2 sequences are LNHDA and SQIVND (reference sequence). CDR3 amino acids: CASSGGGLPWGTEAFF. The DNA of the CDR3 is TGTGCCAGCTCGGGGGGCGGCCTTCCCTGGGGCACTGAAGCTTTCTTT.

The genes are TRBV7-3 and TRBJ2-3, with TRBD2 matching 8 bases. Germline values: CDR1 SGHTA, CDR2 FQGTGA. The V gene end was trimmed by 2 bases and the J gene end by 1 base; junction bases not matched to a gene: 5. This CDR3 contains 16 residues. The DNA for the CDR3 is TGTGCCAGCAGCTTAGCGGGAGGATTTGGCACAGATACGCAGTATTTT. Amino acid sequence: CASSLAGGFGTDTQYF.

The rearrangement uses TRBV29-1 and TRBJ2-1, with 10 bases identical to TRBD2. CDR1 is SQVTM and CDR2 is ANQGSEA in the germline V gene. This CDR3 has 13 amino acids. Trimming cost V 7 bases and J 8 bases; bases outside gene matches: 8. The CDR3 loop reads CSAGVSGGYEQFF. The DNA for the CDR3 is TGCAGCGCCGGAGTTAGCGGGGGGTATGAGCAGTTCTTC.

The chain is built from TRBV4-2 and TRBJ2-7, with no clear D. Germline V gene data show CDR1 as LGHNA and CDR2 as YNFKEQ. Trimming left V 0 bases short and J 3 bases short, with 15 bases between. This CDR3 is 16 amino acids long. CDR3 loop: CASSQDLGLTFYEQYF. The CDR3 DNA reads as TGTGCCAGCAGCCAAGATCTTGGGCTAACCTTCTACGAGCAGTACTTC.

The CDR3 here is CASSFGAFNEKLFF. The DNA for the CDR3 is TGTGCCAGCAGTTTTGGGGCCTTTAATGAAAAACTGTTTTTT. The V call is TRBV28, the J call TRBJ1-4, with D tentatively TRBD1 (5 bases). The CDR3 length is 14 residues. The germline V and J ends were trimmed by 3 bases and 4 bases, with 9 bases remaining between them. Per germline, CDR1 MDHEN and CDR2 SYDVKM.

The V and J genes are TRBV5-1 and TRBJ2-1; 7 bases map to TRBD1. This CDR3 is built from 13 residues. Germline V gene lookup returns CDR1 SGHRS and CDR2 YFSETQ. J lost 6 bases, V lost 0 bases, and 0 bases had no gene match. DNA of the CDR3: TGCGCCAGCAGCTTGGGGGACAGCAATGAGCAGTTCTTC. It is translated as CASSLGDSNEQFF.

This clone was seen once. CDR3 sequence (DNA): TGTGCCAGCACAGGGTACTATGGCTACACCTTC. Translation: CASTGYYGYTF. This chain uses TRBV28 with TRBJ1-2; TRBD1 is a possible D gene (5 bases). In germline, CDR1 is MDHEN, CDR2 SYDVKM. CDR3 size: 11 residues. V was cut by 7 bases and J by 3 bases, with 6 bases left in between.

This sequence joins TRBV28 and TRBJ1-1, with unresolved D. The germline V and J ends were trimmed by 4 bases and 6 bases, with 21 bases remaining between them. The CDR3 contains 16 residues. The germline V gene encodes CDR1 MDHEN and CDR2 SYDVKM. Here the CDR3 DNA reads TGTGCCAGCAGTTCAACAGTAGCGGGGTTCGGGTCTGAAGCTTTCTTT. Protein sequence: CASSSTVAGFGSEAFF.

This chain joins TRBV5-1 and TRBJ1-2; tentatively, D is TRBD1 (5 bases). CDR1 is SGHRS and CDR2 is YFSETQ in the germline V gene. The CDR3 consists of 14 residues. Trimming took 0 bases from V and 4 from J, leaving 10 bases between them. The CDR3 nucleotides are TGCGCCAGCAGCTTGGAGGGCAGGGTCTATGGCTACACCTTC. As protein: CASSLEGRVYGYTF.

The J gene is TRBJ1-1, the V gene TRBV7-6, with TRBD1 identical over 9 bases. The germline gives CDR1 SGHVS, CDR2 FNYEAQ. This CDR3 is built from 15 residues. V lost 5 bases, J lost 2 bases, and 6 bases stayed unmatched. The CDR3, as DNA: TGTGCCAGCAGCGCATACAGGGGGCGCAACACTGAAGCTTTCTTT. Residues: CASSAYRGRNTEAFF.

The gene calls are TRBV15 and TRBJ2-1; D might be TRBD2 (6 bases). Germline CDR1 LNHNV, CDR2 YYDKDF (reference sequence). V was shortened by 7 bases and J by 4 bases, with 17 bases between the two germline ends. This CDR3 is 15 amino acids long. In nucleotides, the CDR3 is TGTGCCACCAATCCTAGGGGCCGGGGGTACAATGAGCAGTTCTTC. Residues: CATNPRGRGYNEQFF. Looking up the rest from reference TRBV15 and TRBJ2-1 gives the full variable domain: DAMVIQNPRYQVTQFGKPVTLSCSQTLNHNVMYWYQQKSSQAPKLLFHYYDKDFNNEADTPDNFQSRRPNTSFCFLDIRSPGLGDTAMYLCATNPRGRGYNEQFFGPGTRLTVL.

This chain uses TRBV18 with TRBJ2-7; 7 bases are shared with TRBD1. The CDR3 contains 15 residues. V shed 1 base, J shed 6 bases, and the junction held 9 bases outside the gene matches. CDR1 and CDR2 (germline): KGHSH, LQKENI. The DNA for the CDR3 is TGTGCCAGCTCACCACGGGGACAGAGCCTTTTCGAGCAGTACTTC. Translation: CASSPRGQSLFEQYF.

The chain couples TRBV19 to TRBJ1-1; TRBD1 aligns across 8 bases. Germline V gene data show CDR1 as LNHDA and CDR2 as SQIVND (reference sequence). CDR3 length equals 15 residues. The V and J ends lost 9 bases and 0 bases, in that order; junction bases with no gene match: 9. The CDR3 is CASRQGPNMNTEAFF. The CDR3 DNA is TGTGCCAGCCGACAGGGGCCGAACATGAACACTGAAGCTTTCTTT.

The chain uses TRBV4-2 and TRBJ2-5; maybe TRBD1 (7 bases). V was trimmed by 1 base and J by 4 bases, leaving 25 bases between them. The CDR3 runs 19 residues. CDR1 and CDR2 from the germline V gene are LGHNA and YNFKEQ. In DNA, the CDR3 is TGTGCCAGCAGCCAAGGAGTATTGGGGGGCCAAGGGGGCCGAGAGACCCAGTACTTC. Amino acid sequence: CASSQGVLGGQGGRETQYF.

The V call is TRBV28, the J call TRBJ1-5; weak D call: TRBD1 (5 bases). The V and J ends lost 0 bases and 6 bases respectively, with 12 bases between them. The germline CDR1 and CDR2 sequences are MDHEN and SYDVKM. The CDR3 is 15 residues long. DNA of the CDR3: TGTGCCAGCAGTTTATGGGACAAAAAAGTTCAGCCCCAGCATTTT. Translated, it gives CASSLWDKKVQPQHF.

This chain links TRBV19 with TRBJ1-5, with D perhaps TRBD1 (6 bases). The germline V gene encodes CDR1 LNHDA and CDR2 SQIVND (reference sequence). CDR3 length equals 17 residues. V was pared by 2 bases and J by 4 bases, with 18 bases between. CDR3 sequence reads: CASSISGGPTFNQPQHF. The DNA of the CDR3 is TGTGCCAGTAGTATAAGCGGGGGCCCTACCTTTAATCAGCCCCAGCATTTT.

This chain links TRBV10-3 with TRBJ2-3; unclear D gene. V was shortened by 1 base and J by 0 bases, with 5 bases between the two germline ends. CDR3 length: 14 amino acids. Germline CDR1 ENHRY, CDR2 SYGVKD. This CDR3 reads CAISEYTSTDTQYF. The CDR3 nucleotides read TGTGCCATCAGTGAGTACACCAGCACAGATACGCAGTATTTT.

The genes are TRBV19 and TRBJ2-1, with 11 bases that match TRBD1. V was pared by 10 bases and J by 4 bases, with 6 bases of the junction left unmatched. The CDR3 is made up of 14 amino acids. CDR1 is LNHDA, CDR2 SQIVND, per germline (reference sequence). CDR3 region: CATRTGGAYNEQFF. The CDR3 DNA reads TGTGCCACCCGGACAGGGGGCGCGTACAATGAGCAGTTCTTC.

The chain is built from TRBV10-3 and TRBJ2-6, with D perhaps matching TRBD2 (5 bases). The V gene's germline CDR1 is ENHRY and CDR2 SYGVKD. The CDR3 covers 13 residues. The V end was cut by 10 bases, the J end by 0 bases, with 7 bases between. The CDR3 sequence is CATRASGANVLTF. The CDR3 DNA follows: TGTGCCACGCGGGCCTCTGGGGCCAACGTCCTGACTTTC.

The rearrangement joins TRBV7-6 to TRBJ2-1, with D hard to call. The V and J ends lost 1 base and 10 bases respectively, with 8 bases between them. CDR1 is SGHVS and CDR2 is FNYEAQ in the germline V gene. The CDR3 is 12 amino acids. The CDR3 region has the DNA TGTGCCAGCAGCTTAGATGTGCGCGAGCAGTTCTTC. Residues: CASSLDVREQFF.